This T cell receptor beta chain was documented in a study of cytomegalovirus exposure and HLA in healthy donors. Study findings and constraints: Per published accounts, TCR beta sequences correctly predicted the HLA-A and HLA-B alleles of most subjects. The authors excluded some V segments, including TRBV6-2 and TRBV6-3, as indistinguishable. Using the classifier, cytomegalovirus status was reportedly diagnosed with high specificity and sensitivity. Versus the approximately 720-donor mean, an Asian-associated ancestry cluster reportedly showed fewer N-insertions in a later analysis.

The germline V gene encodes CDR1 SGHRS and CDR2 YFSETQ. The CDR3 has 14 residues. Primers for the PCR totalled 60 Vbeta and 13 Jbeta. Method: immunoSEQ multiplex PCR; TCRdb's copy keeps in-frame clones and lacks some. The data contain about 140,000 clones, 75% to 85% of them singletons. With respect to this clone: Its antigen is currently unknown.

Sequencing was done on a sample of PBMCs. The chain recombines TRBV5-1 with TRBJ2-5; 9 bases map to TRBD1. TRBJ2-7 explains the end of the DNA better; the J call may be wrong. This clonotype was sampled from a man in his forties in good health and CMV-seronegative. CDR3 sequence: CASSSPDRGYEQYF. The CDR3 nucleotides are TGCGCCAGCAGCTCACCGGACAGGGGCTACGAGCAGTACTTC.